One and the same sample provided the 12 T cell receptor beta chains below, sequenced in a study of T cells in Graves' hyperthyroidism and ophthalmopathy. Authors of the study amplified TCR beta CDR3 regions from RNA transcripts. The HTBI primer set was used in a first-round RT-PCR of the TCR CDR3. TCRdb reprocessed the multiplex PCR reads via MiXCR and lists one record per CDR3 protein. The repertoire consists of 450,000 to 550,000 distinct CDR3 sequences, with around 22% occurring once and the leading ten covering roughly 12%. Sequencing was done on a sample of blood. The receptors stem from a woman in her twenties or thirties with Graves' ophthalmopathy.

The rearrangement uses TRBV28 and TRBJ1-1; D may be TRBD1 (5 bases). CDR3 length equals 14 residues. Trimming removed 4 bases from V and 4 bases from J, with 13 bases in between. CDR1 and CDR2 (germline): MDHEN, SYDVKM. The CDR3 sequence is CASSSTVLSTEAFF. CDR3 bases: TGTGCCAGCAGTTCGACAGTCTTGAGCACTGAAGCTTTCTTT.

This clonotype showed up many times. An end of the junction does not agree with germline; a read error may underlie this. This chain links TRBV7-7 with TRBJ2-5; D is unresolved. The CDR3 runs to 13 residues. Germline CDR1 and CDR2: SSHAT and FNYEAQ (reference sequence). DNA for the CDR3: TGTGCTAGCAGCTTAGTCCAGGAAGAGACCCAGTACTTC. Encoded protein: CASSLVQEETQYF.

At least ten counts were recorded for this clonotype. One end of the junction fails to match germline, which may point to a read error. The genes are TRBV5-1 and TRBJ2-2; weak D call: TRBD1 (6 bases). Germline values: CDR1 SGHRS, CDR2 YFSETQ. The length of the CDR3 is 15 residues. CDR3 nucleotides: TGTGCCAGCAGTTTACAGGGTCCGAACACCGGGGAGCTGTTTTTT. Translated: CASSLQGPNTGELFF.

V usage is TRBV13 and J usage is TRBJ1-1; D gene unclear. Per the germline V gene, CDR1 is PRHDT and CDR2 is FYEKMQ (reference sequence). V was cut by 3 bases and J by 5 bases, with 13 bases left in between. The CDR3 contains 14 residues. The CDR3 bases are TGTGCCAGCAGCTTTTGGGGAGTGGGGACTGAAGCTTTCTTT. It encodes CASSFWGVGTEAFF.

This clonotype was picked up many times. The chain links TRBV6-5 to TRBJ1-2; D remains ambiguous. Per the germline V gene, CDR1 is MNHEY and CDR2 is SVGAGI. CDR3 length: 13 amino acids. V lost 6 bases and J 2 bases, leaving 10 bases between the germline ends. This CDR3 is CASRLTQNYGYTF. Written as DNA, the CDR3 is TGTGCCAGCAGACTGACACAAAACTATGGCTACACCTTC.

This clonotype was seen just once. The chain carries TRBV20-1 and TRBJ1-2; the match to TRBD1 covers 9 bases. Germline CDR1 is DFQATT and CDR2 is SNEGSKA (reference sequence). J gave up 5 bases and V 3 bases, and 13 bases lay outside the gene matches. This CDR3 is built from 16 residues. CDR3 nucleotides: TGCAGTGCTAGTTTGACAGGGGGTTTGCTAGCATATGGCTACACCTTC. Protein sequence: CSASLTGGLLAYGYTF.

Ten or more counts support this clonotype. The chain uses TRBV27 and TRBJ1-3; D call uncertain. Trimming stripped 6 bases from V and 0 bases from J, with 9 bases between. The CDR3 contains 14 residues. CDR1 is MNHEY and CDR2 is SMNVEV in the germline V gene (reference sequence). This CDR3 reads CASSGGLSGNTIYF. CDR3 DNA sequence: TGTGCCAGCAGCGGAGGACTCTCTGGAAACACCATATATTTT.

The table lists this clonotype with a few counts. This chain uses TRBV12-3 or TRBV12-4 with TRBJ1-2; tentative D call: TRBD1 (6 bases). The CDR3 is 14 residues long. The V and J ends lost 3 bases and 4 bases respectively, with 12 bases between them. This chain's CDR3 is CASSLAGQPYGYTF. The CDR3, as DNA: TGTGCCAGCAGTTTGGCCGGACAGCCCTATGGCTACACCTTC.

This clonotype was observed many times. CDR3 amino acids: CSAPSGGELFF. DNA of the CDR3: TGCAGTGCTCCGAGTGGCGGGGAGCTGTTTTTT. The chain links TRBV20-1 to TRBJ2-2; D remains ambiguous. This CDR3 region has 11 residues. Trimming removed 5 bases from V and 7 bases from J, with 8 bases in between. Germline CDR1 DFQATT, CDR2 SNEGSKA (reference sequence).

The J gene is TRBJ1-2, the V gene TRBV29-1, with no clear D. V lost 4 bases to trimming and J lost 2 bases, with 8 bases between them. Germline assignment: CDR1 SQVTM and CDR2 ANQGSEA. This CDR3 is 12 amino acids long. In DNA form, the CDR3 reads TGCAGCGTTGGACGGAGAAACTATGGCTACACCTTC. This codes for CSVGRRNYGYTF.

This clonotype has only a few counts. This sequence joins TRBV12-3 or TRBV12-4 and TRBJ2-1; the D gene is possibly TRBD1 (5 bases). This CDR3 spans 14 amino acids. The V end was cut by 7 bases, the J end by 9 bases, with 19 bases between. The CDR3 coding sequence is TGTGCCAGCACCAATACCACCCGACAGTTTGAGCAGTTCTTC. It is translated as CASTNTTRQFEQFF.

V usage is TRBV12-3 or TRBV12-4 and J usage is TRBJ1-1, with D tentatively TRBD1 (5 bases). V dropped 3 bases and J dropped 5 bases, with 13 bases sitting between them. The CDR3 contains 14 residues. The chain's CDR3 is CASSFLAGNTEAFF. CDR3 coding DNA: TGTGCCAGCAGTTTTCTTGCAGGGAATACTGAAGCTTTCTTT.